This T cell receptor beta chain comes out of a study of blood T cell repertoires in COVID-19. In the study overall: Material from acute and convalescent COVID-19 was sourced from the United States, Italy and Spain. From T cells, B-cell-depleted T cells, or PBMCs came the material, which was cDNA or gDNA.

For this clone: Other DNA sequences within the sample encode an identical CDR3.

In the original analysis: Reference gene primer amplification gave estimated nucleated cell counts. The protocol was immunoSEQ multiplex PCR, while the TCRdb copy is restricted to in-frame clones and leaves out a portion. That table furnishes V, J and clone size, whereas the DNA furnished D and trimming. The sample includes under 200,000 clones, about 88% of them seen just once. The germline gives CDR1 SGHTA, CDR2 FQGNSA. CDR3 length equals 16 residues. V was pared by 1 base and J by 4 bases, with 14 bases between. Material: peripheral blood. This TCR came from a woman older than 75 with acute or convalescent COVID-19. V and J are TRBV7-2 and TRBJ2-1; D is possibly TRBD1 (6 bases). The CDR3 DNA sequence: TGTGCCAGCAGCTTAGATGGCACAGGGCCTTACAATGAGCAGTTCTTC. Translation gives CASSLDGTGPYNEQFF.